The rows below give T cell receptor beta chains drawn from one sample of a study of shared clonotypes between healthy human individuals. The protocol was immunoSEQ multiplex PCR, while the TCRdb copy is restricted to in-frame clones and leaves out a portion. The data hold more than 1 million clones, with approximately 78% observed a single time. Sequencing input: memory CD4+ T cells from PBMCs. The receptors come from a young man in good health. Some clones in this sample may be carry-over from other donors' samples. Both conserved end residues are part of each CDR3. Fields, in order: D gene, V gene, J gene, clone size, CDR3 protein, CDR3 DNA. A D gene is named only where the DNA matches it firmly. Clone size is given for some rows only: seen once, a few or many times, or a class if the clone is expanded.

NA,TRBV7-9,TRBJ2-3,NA,CASSPDPGTVGDTQYF,TGTGCCAGCAGCCCAGACCCGGGAACTGTGGGAGATACGCAGTATTTT
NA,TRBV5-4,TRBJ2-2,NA,CASSLAGLDSGELFF,TGTGCCAGCAGCTTGGCAGGGTTGGATTCCGGGGAGCTGTTTTTT
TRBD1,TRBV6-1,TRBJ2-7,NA,CASSAPIGQGTYEQYF,TGTGCCAGCAGTGCCCCGATTGGACAGGGAACCTACGAGCAGTACTTC
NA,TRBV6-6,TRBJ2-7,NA,CASSLGRGGYEQYF,TGTGCCAGCAGTCTTGGCAGGGGCGGGTACGAGCAGTACTTC
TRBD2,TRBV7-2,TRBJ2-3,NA,CASSLAVREPDTQYF,TGTGCCAGCAGCTTAGCGGTGCGGGAGCCAGATACGCAGTATTTT
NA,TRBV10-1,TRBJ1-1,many,CARWEAFF,TGCGCCAGATGGGAAGCTTTCTTT
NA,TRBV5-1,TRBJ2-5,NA,CASSSGRGWETQYF,TGCGCCAGCAGCTCAGGAAGGGGGTGGGAGACCCAGTACTTC
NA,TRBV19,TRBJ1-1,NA,CASSILGAGPWGTEAFF,TGTGCCAGTAGTATATTGGGTGCAGGGCCCTGGGGCACTGAAGCTTTCTTT
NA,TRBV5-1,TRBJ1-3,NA,CASSLDRYSGNTIYF,TGCGCCAGCAGCTTGGACAGATACTCTGGAAACACCATATATTTT
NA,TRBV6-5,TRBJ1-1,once,CASSQGVEAFF,TGTGCCAGCAGCCAGGGAGTTGAAGCTTTCTTT
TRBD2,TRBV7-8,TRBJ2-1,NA,CASSLPGLAETYNEQFF,TGTGCCAGCAGCTTACCTGGACTAGCGGAAACCTACAATGAGCAGTTCTTC
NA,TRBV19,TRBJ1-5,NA,CASSIGGGHRQPQHF,TGTGCCAGTAGTATAGGTGGGGGGCATCGTCAGCCCCAGCATTTT
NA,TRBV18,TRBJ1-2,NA,CASSITGSYGYTF,TGTGCCAGCTCGATAACAGGGTCCTATGGCTACACCTTC
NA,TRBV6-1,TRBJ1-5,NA,CASSGDSNQPQHF,TGTGCCAGCAGTGGAGATAGCAATCAGCCCCAGCATTTT
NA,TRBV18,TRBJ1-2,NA,CASSPDKNYGYTF,TGTGCCAGCTCACCAGACAAGAACTATGGCTACACCTTC
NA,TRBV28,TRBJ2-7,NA,CASSSVLTLLEQYF,TGTGCCAGCAGTTCGGTCTTAACACTACTCGAGCAGTACTTC
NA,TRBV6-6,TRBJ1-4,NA,CASSYDLGRSNEKLFF,TGTGCCAGCAGTTACGATTTAGGGAGGTCTAATGAAAAACTGTTTTTT
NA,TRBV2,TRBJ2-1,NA,CASLDQARGEQFF,TGTGCCAGCCTCGATCAGGCCCGAGGGGAGCAGTTCTTC
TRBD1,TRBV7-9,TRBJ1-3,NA,CASTPRGLSGNTIYF,TGTGCCAGCACCCCCAGGGGGCTCTCTGGAAACACCATATATTTT
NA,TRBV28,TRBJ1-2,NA,CASEYRQAHGYTF,TGTGCCAGCGAATACCGACAGGCCCATGGCTACACCTTC
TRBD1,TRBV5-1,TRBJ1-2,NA,CASSLRQGGNYGYTF,TGCGCCAGCAGCCTCAGACAGGGCGGTAACTATGGCTACACCTTC
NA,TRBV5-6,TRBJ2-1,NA,CASSEEGSGTYNEQFF,TGTGCCAGCAGCGAAGAGGGTAGCGGAACCTACAATGAGCAGTTCTTC
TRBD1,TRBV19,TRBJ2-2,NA,CASSAGGVVPNTGELFF,TGTGCCAGTAGTGCAGGGGGCGTCGTACCGAACACCGGGGAGCTGTTTTTT
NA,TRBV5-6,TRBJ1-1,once,CASSLAVRPNTEAFF,TGTGCCAGCAGCTTGGCTGTTCGTCCAAACACTGAAGCTTTCTTT
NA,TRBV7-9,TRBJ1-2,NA,CASSFSRSWGGYTF,TGTGCCAGCAGCTTTTCCCGCTCCTGGGGTGGCTACACCTTC
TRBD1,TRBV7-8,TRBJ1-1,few,CASSLAVGQGLGAFF,TGTGCCAGCAGCTTAGCGGTGGGACAGGGGTTGGGAGCTTTCTTT
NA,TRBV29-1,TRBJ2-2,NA,CSALRDGNTGELFF,TGCAGCGCCCTCCGGGACGGGAACACCGGGGAGCTGTTTTTT
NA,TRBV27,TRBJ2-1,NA,CASSLRRGNEQFF,TGTGCCAGCAGTTTAAGGAGGGGTAATGAGCAGTTCTTC
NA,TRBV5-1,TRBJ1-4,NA,CASSRDTTNEKLFF,TGCGCCAGCAGTCGGGACACTACGAATGAAAAACTGTTTTTT
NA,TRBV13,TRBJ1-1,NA,CASILRGMNTEAFF,TGTGCCAGCATTTTGAGGGGTATGAACACTGAAGCTTTCTTT
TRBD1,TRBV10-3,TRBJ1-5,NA,CAISNSGTGKDQPQHF,TGTGCCATCAGCAACTCCGGGACAGGGAAGGATCAGCCCCAGCATTTT
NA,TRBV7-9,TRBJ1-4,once,CASSLGAAFNEKLFF,TGTGCCAGCAGCTTAGGGGCGGCCTTTAATGAAAAACTGTTTTTT
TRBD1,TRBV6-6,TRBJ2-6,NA,CASWDRVRSGANVLTF,TGTGCCAGCTGGGACAGGGTTCGCTCTGGGGCCAACGTCCTGACTTTC
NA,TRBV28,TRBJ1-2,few,CASKDSLGPGDTF,TGTGCCAGCAAAGACTCGCTAGGTCCCGGGGACACCTTC
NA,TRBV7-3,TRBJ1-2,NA,CASSPGRGGPDGYTF,TGTGCCAGCAGCCCCGGACGGGGGGGCCCCGATGGCTACACCTTC
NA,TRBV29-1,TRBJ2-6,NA,CSVVVSGANVLTF,TGCAGCGTTGTAGTCTCTGGGGCCAACGTCCTGACTTTC
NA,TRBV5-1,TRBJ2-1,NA,CASGSNEQFF,TGCGCCAGTGGTAGTAATGAGCAGTTCTTC